This T cell receptor beta chain was profiled in a study of CD8 T cells in Susac syndrome. Across the study: Intravenous immunoglobulin alone or corticosteroids were being given to patients with Susac syndrome at blood draw, unless they were therapy-naive.

CD8+ and CD4+ T cells circulating in blood were sequenced for TCR beta. While CD8+ and CD4+ T cells were isolated negatively, TEMRA cells were enriched by FACS. Per the germline V gene, CDR1 is SGHRS and CDR2 is YFSETQ. V was cut by 5 bases and J by 1 base, with 12 bases left in between. The CDR3 covers 14 residues. On this clonotype: What it binds is not known.

Random hexamers were used to reverse transcribe the RNA input (roughly 0.5 to 1 ug). TCRdb called the immunoSEQ multiplex PCR reads again in MiXCR, with one record for every CDR3 protein. The data show 150,000 to 200,000 distinct CDR3 sequences, with roughly 90% seen just once and approximately 0.09% held by the top ten. Study conclusions and caveats: Clonal expansion was missing from Susac syndrome CD4+ T cell repertoires.

The origin of this receptor is a human donor with Susac syndrome. Input material: CD4+ T cells from PBMCs. This chain connects TRBV5-1 to TRBJ2-5; the D call may be TRBD1 or TRBD2 (5 bases each). Here the CDR3 reads CASRLGDPQETQYF. In DNA, the CDR3 is TGCGCCAGCAGACTTGGGGACCCCCAAGAGACCCAGTACTTC.